This entry concerns a single T cell receptor (beta chain). This clonotype was detected a few times. Its antigen is not yet known. The input lacks base qualities; no much larger clone sits a single base away. As encoded in the germline V gene, CDR1 is LGHNA while CDR2 is YNFKEQ. Cut back by 5 bases and 1 base, the V and J ends lie 12 bases apart. The CDR3 contains 15 residues, cysteine and phenylalanine counted. The only DNA kept is the CDR3, 45 bases in frame from the first base. The method behind the library was RT-PCR. Sequencing was carried out with an Illumina HiSeq 2500. In TCRdb, the public reads were trimmed at Q25 with fastp and aligned with MiXCR, with productive beta chains retained. Under each unique CDR3 protein, matching rows form one entry showing the most common genes and DNA. This sample holds hundreds of thousands of distinct CDR3 sequences; around a sixth were observed only once. The top ten clones comprise roughly 11% of the sample.

This entry comes from a study of response to subunit inactivated influenza vaccine (dated by TCRdb to 2016 to 2019). For context, the study as a whole: Deep quantitative T cell receptor repertoire profiling was used in the study to track responses to a trivalent subunit inactivated influenza vaccine. The study at large found these results: The authors suggested that each seasonal influenza vaccination may recruit only a limited number of new T cells.

This TCR came from a middle-aged man who received an inactivated influenza vaccine. Donor details come from another sample of the same person, matched by shared clones. The starting material was PBMCs from blood, obtained about 5 days after vaccination. In this chain, TRBV4-2 is recombined with TRBJ1-3; the D region possibly corresponds to TRBD1 (5 bases align). The DNA reads as follows: TGTGCCAGCAGCTCAGGGATAGGATCTGGAAACACCATATATTTT. Translated, it reads CASSSGIGSGNTIYF.